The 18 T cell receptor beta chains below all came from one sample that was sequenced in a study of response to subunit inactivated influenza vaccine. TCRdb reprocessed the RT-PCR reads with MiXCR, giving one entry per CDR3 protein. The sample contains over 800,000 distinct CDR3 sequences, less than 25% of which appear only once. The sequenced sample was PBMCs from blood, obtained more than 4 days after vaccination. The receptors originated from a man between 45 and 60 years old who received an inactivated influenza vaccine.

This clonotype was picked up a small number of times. The CDR3 loop is CASTSWRVRDREGSEQFF. In nucleotides, the CDR3 is TGTGCCAGCACTTCATGGAGGGTCCGGGACAGGGAGGGTAGTGAGCAGTTCTTC. The V and J genes are TRBV6-5 and TRBJ2-1; TRBD1 matches at 9 bases. Unmatched junction bases numbered 22, after V lost 7 bases and J lost 9 bases. The CDR3 is 18 amino acids. Germline loops: CDR1 MNHEY, CDR2 SVGAGI.

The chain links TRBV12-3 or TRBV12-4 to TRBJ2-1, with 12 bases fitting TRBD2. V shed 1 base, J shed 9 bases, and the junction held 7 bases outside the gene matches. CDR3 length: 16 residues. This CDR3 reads CASSLEGLAGGVEQFF. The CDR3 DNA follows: TGTGCCAGCAGTTTAGAGGGTCTAGCGGGAGGGGTTGAGCAGTTCTTC.

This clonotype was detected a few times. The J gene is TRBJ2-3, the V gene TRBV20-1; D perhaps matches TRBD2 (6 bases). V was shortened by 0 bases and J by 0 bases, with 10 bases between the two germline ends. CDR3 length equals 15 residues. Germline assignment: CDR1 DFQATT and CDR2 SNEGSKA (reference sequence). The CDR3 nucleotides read TGCAGTGCTAGAGATTGGAGGGGTAGCACAGATACGCAGTATTTT. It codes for CSARDWRGSTDTQYF.

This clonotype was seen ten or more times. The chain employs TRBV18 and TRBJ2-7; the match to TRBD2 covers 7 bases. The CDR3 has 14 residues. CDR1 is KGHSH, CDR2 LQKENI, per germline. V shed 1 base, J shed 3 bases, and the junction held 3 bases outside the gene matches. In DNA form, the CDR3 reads TGTGCCAGCTCACCACTAGCGGGCCACTACGAGCAGTACTTC. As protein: CASSPLAGHYEQYF.

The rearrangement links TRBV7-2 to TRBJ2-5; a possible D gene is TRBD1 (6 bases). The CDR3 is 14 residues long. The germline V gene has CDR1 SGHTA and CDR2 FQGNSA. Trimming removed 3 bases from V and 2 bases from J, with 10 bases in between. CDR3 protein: CASSFGTSQETQYF. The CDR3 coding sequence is TGTGCCAGCAGCTTCGGGACATCACAAGAGACCCAGTACTTC.

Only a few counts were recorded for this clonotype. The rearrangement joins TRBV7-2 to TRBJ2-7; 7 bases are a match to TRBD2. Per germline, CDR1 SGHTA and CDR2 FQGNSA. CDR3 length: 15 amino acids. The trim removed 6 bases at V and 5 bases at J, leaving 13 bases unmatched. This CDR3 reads CASRYPGLPFHEQYF. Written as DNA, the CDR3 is TGTGCCAGCAGATACCCGGGACTACCATTTCACGAGCAGTACTTC.

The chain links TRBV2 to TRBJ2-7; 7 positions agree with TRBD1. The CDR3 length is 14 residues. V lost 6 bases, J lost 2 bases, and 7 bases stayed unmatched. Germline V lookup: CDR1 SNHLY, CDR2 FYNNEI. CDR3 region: CASSNRGLPYEQYF. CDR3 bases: TGTGCCAGCAGCAACAGGGGCCTCCCCTACGAGCAGTACTTC.

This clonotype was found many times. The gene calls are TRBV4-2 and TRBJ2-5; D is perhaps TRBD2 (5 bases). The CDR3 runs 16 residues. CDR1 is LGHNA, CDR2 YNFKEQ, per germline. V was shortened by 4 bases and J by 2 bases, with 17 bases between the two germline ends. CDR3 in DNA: TGTGCCAGCAGCCCCTCGAGCGCAGCGGAGCAAGAGACCCAGTACTTC. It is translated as CASSPSSAAEQETQYF.

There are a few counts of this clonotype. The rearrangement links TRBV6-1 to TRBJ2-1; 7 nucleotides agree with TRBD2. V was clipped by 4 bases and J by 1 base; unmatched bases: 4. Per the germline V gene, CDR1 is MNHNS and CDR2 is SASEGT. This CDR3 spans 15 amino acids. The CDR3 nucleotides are TGTGCCAGCAGTGGGGGGGAGGGATCCTACAATGAGCAGTTCTTC. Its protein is CASSGGEGSYNEQFF.

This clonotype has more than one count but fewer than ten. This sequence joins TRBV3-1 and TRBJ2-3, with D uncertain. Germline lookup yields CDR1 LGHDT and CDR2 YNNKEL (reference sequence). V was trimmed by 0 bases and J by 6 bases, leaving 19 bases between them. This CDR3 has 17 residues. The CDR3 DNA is TGTGCCAGCAGCCAAGAGAGTCTTGGGTCGTTTTTGGATACGCAGTATTTT. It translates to CASSQESLGSFLDTQYF.

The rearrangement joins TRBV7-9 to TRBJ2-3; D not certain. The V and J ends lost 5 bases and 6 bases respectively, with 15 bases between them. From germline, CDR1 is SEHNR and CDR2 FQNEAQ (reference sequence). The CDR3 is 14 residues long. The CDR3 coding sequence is TGTGCCAGCAGCCCAACGCCCTCCGCGGATACGCAGTATTTT. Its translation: CASSPTPSADTQYF.

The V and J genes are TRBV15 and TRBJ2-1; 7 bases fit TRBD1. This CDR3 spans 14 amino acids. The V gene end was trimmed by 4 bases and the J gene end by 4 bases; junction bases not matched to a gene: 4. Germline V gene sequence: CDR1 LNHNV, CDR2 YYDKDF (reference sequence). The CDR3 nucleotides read TGTGCCACCAGCATTGGGGGACAGTACAATGAGCAGTTCTTC. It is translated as CATSIGGQYNEQFF.

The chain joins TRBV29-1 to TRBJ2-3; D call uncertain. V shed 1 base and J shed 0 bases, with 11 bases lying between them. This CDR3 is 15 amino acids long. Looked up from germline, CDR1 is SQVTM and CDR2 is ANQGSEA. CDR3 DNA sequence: TGCAGCGTTGAAGGTTTCGGCGGTAGCACAGATACGCAGTATTTT. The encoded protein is CSVEGFGGSTDTQYF.

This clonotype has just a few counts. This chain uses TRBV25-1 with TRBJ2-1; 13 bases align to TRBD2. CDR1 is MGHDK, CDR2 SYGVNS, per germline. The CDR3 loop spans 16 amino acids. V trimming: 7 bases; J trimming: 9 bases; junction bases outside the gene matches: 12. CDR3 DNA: TGTGCCAGCAATTCACCGGGACTAGCGGGATCGGGTGAGCAGTTCTTC. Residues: CASNSPGLAGSGEQFF. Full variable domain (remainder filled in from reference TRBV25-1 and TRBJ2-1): EADIYQTPRYLVIGTGKKITLECSQTMGHDKMYWYQQDPGMELHLIHYSYGVNSTEKGDLSSESTVSRIRTEHFPLTLESARPSHTSQYLCASNSPGLAGSGEQFFGPGTRLTVL.

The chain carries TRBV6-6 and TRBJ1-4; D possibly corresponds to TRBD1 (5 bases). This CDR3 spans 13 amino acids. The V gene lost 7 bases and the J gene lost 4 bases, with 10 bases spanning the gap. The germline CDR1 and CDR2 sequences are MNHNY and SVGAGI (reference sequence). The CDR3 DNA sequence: TGTGCCAGCACCTGGCAGGGTAATGAAAAACTGTTTTTT. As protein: CASTWQGNEKLFF.

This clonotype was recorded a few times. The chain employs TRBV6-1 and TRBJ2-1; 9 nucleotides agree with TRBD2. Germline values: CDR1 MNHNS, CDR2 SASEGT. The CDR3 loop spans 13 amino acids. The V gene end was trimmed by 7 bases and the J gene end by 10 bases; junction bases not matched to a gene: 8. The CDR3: CASTEARGGEQFF. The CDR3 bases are TGTGCCAGCACCGAAGCGCGGGGGGGGGAGCAGTTCTTC.

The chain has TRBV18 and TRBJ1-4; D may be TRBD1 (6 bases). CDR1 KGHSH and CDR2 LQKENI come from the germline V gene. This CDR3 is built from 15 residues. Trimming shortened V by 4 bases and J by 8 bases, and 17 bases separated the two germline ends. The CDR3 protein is CASSRVTGAKEKLFF. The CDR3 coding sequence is TGTGCCAGCTCACGGGTGACAGGAGCGAAGGAAAAACTGTTTTTT.

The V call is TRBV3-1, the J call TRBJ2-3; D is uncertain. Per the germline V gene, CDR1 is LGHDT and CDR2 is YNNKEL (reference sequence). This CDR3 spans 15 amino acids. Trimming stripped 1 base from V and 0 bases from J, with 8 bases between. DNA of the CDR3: TGTGCCAGCAGCCAAGTGGAACCCAGCACAGATACGCAGTATTTT. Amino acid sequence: CASSQVEPSTDTQYF.